This T cell receptor beta chain was captured by sequencing in a study of T cell responses to AZD1222 COVID-19 vaccine. The study, taken as a whole, reports: Unmutated variant regions reportedly attract nearly half of all spike-specific TCRs. Following two doses of AZD1222, Spike-specific TCR breadth and depth rose. Clonal diversity was possibly underestimated; the donors were predominantly white British and more often female.

Concerning this clone: Its target is not known.

The data were produced by immunoSEQ multiplex PCR, yet TCRdb's version contains in-frame clones alone and is incomplete. The table lists 90,000 to 150,000 clones, around nine tenths of them singletons. After removal of 1 base from V and 10 bases from J, the junction contained 4 bases not matched to a gene. Germline CDR1 and CDR2: SEHNR and FQNEAQ (reference sequence). The CDR3 is 13 amino acids. Sequencing used peripheral blood, obtained on day 0 of AZD1222 vaccination. The chain carries TRBV7-9 and TRBJ2-3; 8 bases map to TRBD2. The receptor was derived from an adult in good health. The DNA for the CDR3 is TGTGCCAGCAGCTTAGGGTTGCGGGGGGCGCAGTATTTT. Translation gives CASSLGLRGAQYF.